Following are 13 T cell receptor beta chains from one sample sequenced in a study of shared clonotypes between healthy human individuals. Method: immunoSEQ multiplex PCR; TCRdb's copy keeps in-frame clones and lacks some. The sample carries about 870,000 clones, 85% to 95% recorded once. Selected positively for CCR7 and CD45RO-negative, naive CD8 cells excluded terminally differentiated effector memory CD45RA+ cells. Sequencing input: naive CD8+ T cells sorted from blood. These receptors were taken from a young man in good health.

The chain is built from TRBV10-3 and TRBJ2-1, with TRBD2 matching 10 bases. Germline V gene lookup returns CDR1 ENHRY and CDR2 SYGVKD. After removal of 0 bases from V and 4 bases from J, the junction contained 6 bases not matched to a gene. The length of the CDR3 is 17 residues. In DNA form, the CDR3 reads TGTGCCATCAGTGAGTCTCCAGCGGGAGGGGGTTACAATGAGCAGTTCTTC. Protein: CAISESPAGGGYNEQFF.

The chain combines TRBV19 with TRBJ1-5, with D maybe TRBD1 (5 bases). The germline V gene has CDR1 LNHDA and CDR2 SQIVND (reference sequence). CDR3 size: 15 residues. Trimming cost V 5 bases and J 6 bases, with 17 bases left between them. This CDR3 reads CASSHSGGAAQPQHF. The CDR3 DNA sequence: TGTGCCAGTAGTCATAGTGGAGGGGCGGCTCAGCCCCAGCATTTT. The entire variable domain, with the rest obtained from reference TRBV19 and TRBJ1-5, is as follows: DGGITQSPKYLFRKEGQNVTLSCEQNLNHDAMYWYRQDPGQGLRLIYYSQIVNDFQKGDIAEGYSVSREKKESFPLTVTSAQKNPTAFYLCASSHSGGAAQPQHFGDGTRLSIL.

The CDR3 reads CASSTGLAVRETQYF. CDR3 DNA: TGTGCCAGCAGCACGGGACTAGCGGTCCGAGAGACCCAGTACTTC. The chain has TRBV7-6 and TRBJ2-5, with 11 bases identical to TRBD2. The V gene end was trimmed by 5 bases and the J gene end by 4 bases; junction bases not matched to a gene: 6. The length of the CDR3 is 15 residues. Germline V gene sequence: CDR1 SGHVS, CDR2 FNYEAQ.

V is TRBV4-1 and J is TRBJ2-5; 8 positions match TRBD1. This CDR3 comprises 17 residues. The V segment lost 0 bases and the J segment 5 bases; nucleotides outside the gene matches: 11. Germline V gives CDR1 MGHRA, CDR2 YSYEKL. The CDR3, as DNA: TGCGCCAGCAGCCAAGATCCTCCAGGGGGCGTAGGGGAGACCCAGTACTTC. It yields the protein CASSQDPPGGVGETQYF.

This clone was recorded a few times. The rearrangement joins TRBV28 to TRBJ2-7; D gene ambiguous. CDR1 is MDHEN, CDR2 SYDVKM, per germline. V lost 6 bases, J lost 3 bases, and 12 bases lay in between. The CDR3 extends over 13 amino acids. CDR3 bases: TGTGCCAGCAGCCCGATGGGGAACTACGAGCAGTACTTC. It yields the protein CASSPMGNYEQYF.

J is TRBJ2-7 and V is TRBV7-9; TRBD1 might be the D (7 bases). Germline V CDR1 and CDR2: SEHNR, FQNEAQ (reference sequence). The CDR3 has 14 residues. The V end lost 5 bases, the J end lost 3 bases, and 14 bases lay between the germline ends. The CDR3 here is CASSPRDRNYEQYF. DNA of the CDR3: TGTGCCAGCAGCCCGCGGGACAGAAACTACGAGCAGTACTTC.

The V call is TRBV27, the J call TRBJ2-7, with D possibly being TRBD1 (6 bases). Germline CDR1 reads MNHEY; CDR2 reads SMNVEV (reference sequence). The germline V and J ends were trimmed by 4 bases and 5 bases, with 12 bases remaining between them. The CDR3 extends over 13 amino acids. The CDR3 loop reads CASSYRESDEQYF. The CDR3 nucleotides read TGTGCCAGCAGTTACAGGGAATCGGACGAGCAGTACTTC.

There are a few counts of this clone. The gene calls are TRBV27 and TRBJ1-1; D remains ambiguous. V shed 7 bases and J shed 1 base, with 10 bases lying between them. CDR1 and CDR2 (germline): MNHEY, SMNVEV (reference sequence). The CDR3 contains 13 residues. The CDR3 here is CASTTAGNTEAFF. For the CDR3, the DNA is TGTGCCAGCACCACAGCAGGGAACACTGAAGCTTTCTTT.

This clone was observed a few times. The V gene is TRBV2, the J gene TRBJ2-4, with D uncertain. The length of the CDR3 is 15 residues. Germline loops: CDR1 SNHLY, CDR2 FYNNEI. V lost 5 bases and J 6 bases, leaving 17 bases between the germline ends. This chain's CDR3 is CASSQSEQLTNIQYF. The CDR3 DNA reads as TGTGCCAGCAGTCAAAGCGAACAGCTGACAAACATTCAGTACTTC. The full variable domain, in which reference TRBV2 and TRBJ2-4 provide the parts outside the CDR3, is EPEVTQTPSHQVTQMGQEVILRCVPISNHLYFYWYRQILGQKVEFLVSFYNNEISEKSEIFDDQFSVERPDGSNFTLKIRSTKLEDSAMYFCASSQSEQLTNIQYFGAGTRLSVL.

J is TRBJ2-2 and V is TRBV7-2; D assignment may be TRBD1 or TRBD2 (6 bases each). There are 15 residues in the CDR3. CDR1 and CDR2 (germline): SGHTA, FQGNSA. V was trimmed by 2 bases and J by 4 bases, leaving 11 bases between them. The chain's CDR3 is CASSLRGAGTGELFF. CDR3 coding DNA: TGTGCCAGCAGCTTAAGGGGGGCCGGCACCGGGGAGCTGTTTTTT.

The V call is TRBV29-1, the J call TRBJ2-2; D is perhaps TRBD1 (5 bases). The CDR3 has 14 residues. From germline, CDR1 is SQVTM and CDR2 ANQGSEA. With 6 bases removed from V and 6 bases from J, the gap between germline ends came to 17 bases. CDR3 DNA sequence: TGCAGCGTCGCGCAGGGTTCTTTTCCCGGGGAGCTGTTTTTT. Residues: CSVAQGSFPGELFF.

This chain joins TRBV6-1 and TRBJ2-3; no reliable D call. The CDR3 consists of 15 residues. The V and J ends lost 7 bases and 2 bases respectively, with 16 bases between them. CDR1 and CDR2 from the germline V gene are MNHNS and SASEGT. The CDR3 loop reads CASTPLFGFTDTQYF. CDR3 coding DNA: TGTGCCAGCACCCCCCTCTTTGGGTTCACAGATACGCAGTATTTT.

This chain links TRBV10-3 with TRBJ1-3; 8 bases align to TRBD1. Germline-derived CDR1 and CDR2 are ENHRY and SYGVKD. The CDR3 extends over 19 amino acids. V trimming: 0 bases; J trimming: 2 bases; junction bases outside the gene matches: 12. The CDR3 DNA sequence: TGTGCCATCAGTGAGTCCTCGCCAGGGGGCTCATTCGCTGGAAACACCATATATTTT. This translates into CAISESSPGGSFAGNTIYF.